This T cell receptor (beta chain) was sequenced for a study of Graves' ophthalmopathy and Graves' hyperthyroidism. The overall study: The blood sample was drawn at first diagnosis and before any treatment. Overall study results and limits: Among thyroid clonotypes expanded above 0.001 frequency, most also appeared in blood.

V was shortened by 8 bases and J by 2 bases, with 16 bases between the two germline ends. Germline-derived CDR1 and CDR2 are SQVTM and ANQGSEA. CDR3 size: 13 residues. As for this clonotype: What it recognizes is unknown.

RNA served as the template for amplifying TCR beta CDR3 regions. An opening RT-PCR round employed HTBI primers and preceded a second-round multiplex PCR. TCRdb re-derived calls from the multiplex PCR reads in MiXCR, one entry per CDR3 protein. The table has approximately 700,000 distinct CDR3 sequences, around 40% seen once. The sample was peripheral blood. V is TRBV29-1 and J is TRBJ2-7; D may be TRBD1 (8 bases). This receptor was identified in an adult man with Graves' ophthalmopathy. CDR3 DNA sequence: TGCAGCCACGGGGGGACAGGAGCCTACGAGCAGTACTTC. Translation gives CSHGGTGAYEQYF.